This section outlines one T cell receptor (beta chain) sequence together with its context. Libraries were prepared by immunoSEQ multiplex PCR; TCRdb keeps only in-frame clonotypes and omits some of them. The top ten hold roughly 4.7% of the sample, which has tens of thousands of clones, more than 85% seen once. The CDR3 is made up of 17 amino acids. Looked up from germline, CDR1 is SGDLS and CDR2 is YYNGEE. V shed 4 bases and J shed 6 bases, with 24 bases lying between them. The entry originates in a study of technical replicates of blood from several donors. The sequencing sample was made of PBMCs. The chain is built from TRBV9 and TRBJ2-3; weak D call: TRBD2 (5 bases). This sequence originates from a human donor in good health. Some clones in this sample may be carry-over from other donors' samples. CDR3 region: CASSSYRRGSGGDTQYF. In nucleotides, the CDR3 is TGTGCCAGCAGCTCATACCGTCGGGGTTCGGGCGGGGATACGCAGTATTTT.